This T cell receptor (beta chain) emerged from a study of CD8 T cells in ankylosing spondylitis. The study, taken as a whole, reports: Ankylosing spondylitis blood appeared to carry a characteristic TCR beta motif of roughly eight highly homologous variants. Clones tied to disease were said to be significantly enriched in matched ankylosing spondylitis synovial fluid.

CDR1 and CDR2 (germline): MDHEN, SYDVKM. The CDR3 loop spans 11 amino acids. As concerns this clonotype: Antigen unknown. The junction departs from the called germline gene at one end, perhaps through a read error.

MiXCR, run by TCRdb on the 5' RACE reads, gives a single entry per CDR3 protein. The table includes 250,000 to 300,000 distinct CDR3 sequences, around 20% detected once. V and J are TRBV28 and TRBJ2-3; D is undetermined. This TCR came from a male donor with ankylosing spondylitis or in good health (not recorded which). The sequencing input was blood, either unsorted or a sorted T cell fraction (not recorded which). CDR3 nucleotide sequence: TGTGCCAGCAGATCTGGGCCAACCATAGATTTT. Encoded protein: CASRSGPTIDF.